The 13 T cell receptor beta chains below come from one sample, sequenced in a study of CD8 T cells in ankylosing spondylitis. TCRdb fed the 5' RACE reads into MiXCR, producing one record per CDR3 protein. This sample has some 130,000 distinct CDR3 sequences, with approximately 9.9% found just once. Sequencing was performed on blood, either unsorted or a sorted T cell fraction (not recorded which). Receptor source: a male donor with ankylosing spondylitis or in good health (not recorded which).

The chain employs TRBV6-1 and TRBJ1-2; 8 bases are shared with TRBD1. Germline V gives CDR1 MNHNS, CDR2 SASEGT. The J segment lost 8 bases and the V segment lost 1 base, leaving 3 bases of the junction unmatched. The CDR3 length is 13 residues. The DNA of the CDR3 is TGTGCCAGCAGTGAAGACAGGGGGAGCGGCTACACCTTC. It codes for CASSEDRGSGYTF.

This clonotype has at least ten counts. The chain employs TRBV18 and TRBJ2-1, with D perhaps TRBD1 or TRBD2 (6 bases each). This CDR3 comprises 18 residues. V was clipped by 1 base and J by 0 bases, with 16 bases between them. Per germline, CDR1 KGHSH and CDR2 LQKENI. CDR3 DNA sequence: TGTGCCAGCTCACCACTTGCGGGACAACAAAGCTCCTACAATGAGCAGTTCTTC. Protein sequence: CASSPLAGQQSSYNEQFF.

This clonotype was seen repeatedly, ten times or more. The rearrangement links TRBV18 to TRBJ2-7; D perhaps matches TRBD2 (7 bases). Germline V gene lookup returns CDR1 KGHSH and CDR2 LQKENI. This CDR3 contains 13 residues. V dropped 4 bases and J dropped 6 bases, with 13 bases sitting between them. The CDR3 here is CASSRNGGREQYF. The CDR3 DNA reads TGTGCCAGCTCACGAAACGGGGGGCGCGAGCAGTACTTC.

Many counts were recorded for this clonotype. This sequence joins TRBV4-2 and TRBJ2-7, with TRBD2 as a possible D gene (5 bases). V gave up 4 bases and J gave up 5 bases, with 15 bases separating them. Germline CDR1 is LGHNA and CDR2 is YNFKEQ. This CDR3 contains 14 residues. The CDR3 here is CASSLPRRRNEQYF. DNA of the CDR3: TGTGCCAGCAGCCTCCCGAGGAGGCGTAACGAGCAGTACTTC.

This clonotype was counted many times. The genes are TRBV14 and TRBJ2-1; TRBD2 agrees at 7 bases. Trimming cost V 0 bases and J 6 bases; bases outside gene matches: 11. Germline CDR1 is SGHDN and CDR2 is FVKESK. This CDR3 is built from 17 residues. The CDR3 DNA reads as TGTGCCAGCAGCCAAGATTCGCGGGTAGGGGAGGGCAATGAGCAGTTCTTC. Translated: CASSQDSRVGEGNEQFF.

This sequence joins TRBV4-2 and TRBJ2-3; 9 bases match TRBD2. The germline CDR1 and CDR2 sequences are LGHNA and YNFKEQ. There are 16 residues in the CDR3. The V and J ends lost 0 bases and 2 bases, in that order; junction bases with no gene match: 3. The CDR3 region is CASSQDLAGNTDTQYF. For the CDR3, the DNA is TGTGCCAGCAGCCAAGATCTAGCGGGGAACACAGATACGCAGTATTTT.

This clonotype has a count of ten or more. This chain joins TRBV5-1 and TRBJ2-5, with D perhaps TRBD1 (6 bases). V gave up 0 bases and J gave up 2 bases, with 8 bases separating them. CDR1 and CDR2 (germline): SGHRS, YFSETQ. This CDR3 is 14 amino acids long. The CDR3: CASSLARGQETQYF. In nucleotides, the CDR3 is TGCGCCAGCAGCTTGGCCAGGGGACAAGAGACCCAGTACTTC.

CDR3 loop: CSASVGTELNNEQFF. The CDR3 DNA reads as TGCAGTGCTAGCGTAGGGACCGAACTGAACAATGAGCAGTTCTTC. The chain is built from TRBV20-1 and TRBJ2-1; D possibly matches TRBD1 or TRBD2 (5 bases each). This CDR3 region has 15 residues. Looked up from germline, CDR1 is DFQATT and CDR2 is SNEGSKA (reference sequence). V shed 3 bases and J shed 5 bases, with 17 bases lying between them.

The chain links TRBV29-1 to TRBJ2-7, with TRBD1 identical over 9 bases. Germline values: CDR1 SQVTM, CDR2 ANQGSEA. The J segment lost 0 bases and the V segment lost 7 bases, leaving 4 bases of the junction unmatched. The CDR3 extends over 13 amino acids. This chain's CDR3 is CSARTGASYEQYF. CDR3 bases: TGCAGCGCCCGGACAGGGGCCTCCTACGAGCAGTACTTC.

The rearrangement links TRBV20-1 to TRBJ2-1; 11 positions match TRBD2. The CDR3 extends over 14 amino acids. Trimming cost V 6 bases and J 8 bases; bases outside gene matches: 9. Germline-derived CDR1 and CDR2 are DFQATT and SNEGSKA (reference sequence). For the CDR3, the DNA is TGCAGTGCCCTCTCCCTAGCGGGAGGTTATGAGCAGTTCTTC. The encoded protein is CSALSLAGGYEQFF.

This clonotype has just a few counts. The chain is built from TRBV5-4 and TRBJ1-3; D not certain. Trimming took 1 base from V and 3 from J, leaving 5 bases between them. CDR1 and CDR2 from the germline V gene are SGHNT and YYREEE (reference sequence). This CDR3 has 13 amino acids. The CDR3 loop is CASSLQVGNTIYF. The CDR3 DNA follows: TGTGCCAGCAGCTTGCAGGTTGGAAACACCATATATTTT.

Ten or more counts support this clonotype. The chain recombines TRBV7-2 with TRBJ1-4; D possibly corresponds to TRBD1 (5 bases). The CDR3 covers 16 residues. CDR1 is SGHTA, CDR2 FQGNSA, per germline. Trimming pared 4 bases from V and 6 bases from J, leaving 18 bases between. The CDR3 coding sequence is TGTGCCAGCAGCTATAGCCGGGGGACGAACTATGAAAAACTGTTTTTT. It translates to CASSYSRGTNYEKLFF.

This chain connects TRBV20-1 to TRBJ2-3; TRBD2 aligns across 11 bases. CDR3 length equals 18 residues. V lost 0 bases to trimming and J lost 5 bases; unmatched junction nucleotides: 13. Germline V gives CDR1 DFQATT, CDR2 SNEGSKA (reference sequence). As DNA, the CDR3 is TGCAGTGCTAGAGATCTTACGCGACTAGCGGGGATTCGAGATACGCAGTATTTT. The encoded protein is CSARDLTRLAGIRDTQYF.